Below are 32 T cell receptor beta chains sequenced from a single sample in a study of shared clonotypes between healthy human individuals. The method was immunoSEQ multiplex PCR; TCRdb's version includes in-frame clones alone and lacks a portion of them. The sample has roughly 2.6 million clones, more than 80% seen once. The sequenced material came from naive CD4+ T cells sorted from blood. Subset defined: CD45RA+ positively selected. Source of these receptors: a man between 18 and 35 years old in good health.

The gene calls are TRBV28 and TRBJ2-5; 8 nucleotides align to TRBD1. The V gene's germline CDR1 is MDHEN and CDR2 SYDVKM. This CDR3 has 16 amino acids. Trimming took 2 bases from V and 4 from J; bases not matched to a gene: 9. The CDR3 region is CASSLTGQGAGETQYF. The CDR3 DNA follows: TGTGCCAGCAGTTTAACGGGGCAGGGGGCAGGAGAGACCCAGTACTTC.

The chain carries TRBV6-6 and TRBJ2-3, with a weak D call TRBD2 (5 bases). The CDR3 has 16 amino acids. Germline CDR1 is MNHNY and CDR2 is SVGAGI (reference sequence). Trimming left V 5 bases short and J 5 bases short, with 20 bases between. CDR3 DNA sequence: TGTGCCAGCAGTCGACTGGAACTAGGATATGGAGATACGCAGTATTTT. It is translated as CASSRLELGYGDTQYF.

This clone was seen more than once but under ten times. The chain carries TRBV5-1 and TRBJ1-1; TRBD1 is a possible D gene (5 bases). Germline-derived CDR1 and CDR2 are SGHRS and YFSETQ. V was cut by 2 bases and J by 11 bases, with 19 bases left in between. The CDR3 covers 14 residues. The chain's CDR3 is CASSFSDSSTWAFF. Here the CDR3 DNA reads TGCGCCAGCAGCTTCTCAGACAGTTCTACGTGGGCTTTCTTT.

J is TRBJ2-1 and V is TRBV2, with 12 bases identical to TRBD2. J gave up 8 bases and V 5 bases, and 7 bases lay outside the gene matches. The CDR3 is 15 residues long. Germline V gives CDR1 SNHLY, CDR2 FYNNEI. The CDR3 DNA reads as TGTGCCAGCAGTCCAGCGACTAGCGGGAGTTATGAGCAGTTCTTC. This sequence encodes CASSPATSGSYEQFF. The full variable domain, completed using reference TRBV2 and TRBJ2-1, is EPEVTQTPSHQVTQMGQEVILRCVPISNHLYFYWYRQILGQKVEFLVSFYNNEISEKSEIFDDQFSVERPDGSNFTLKIRSTKLEDSAMYFCASSPATSGSYEQFFGPGTRLTVL.

The CDR3 spells CASSEGGLAATQYF. CDR3 DNA sequence: TGTGCCAGCAGTGAGGGGGGACTAGCGGCGACCCAGTACTTC. The chain links TRBV27 to TRBJ2-5, with 11 bases matching TRBD2. This CDR3 has 14 residues. Germline lookup yields CDR1 MNHEY and CDR2 SMNVEV (reference sequence). J was trimmed by 7 bases and V by 5 bases; bases with no gene match: 6.

For this clone: Within the sample, other DNA sequences also encode this same CDR3. The chain couples TRBV6-5 to TRBJ1-3; D is perhaps TRBD1 (5 bases). This CDR3 contains 16 residues. CDR1 and CDR2 (germline): MNHEY, SVGAGI. Trimming stripped 0 bases from V and 2 bases from J, with 11 bases between. CDR3 sequence: CASSYSGQGTGNTIYF. The CDR3 bases are TGTGCCAGCAGTTACTCGGGTCAGGGAACTGGAAACACCATATATTTT.

The chain joins TRBV7-9 to TRBJ2-5; TRBD2 agrees at 8 bases. V dropped 4 bases and J dropped 5; count of bases not matched to a gene: 9. CDR1 is SEHNR, CDR2 FQNEAQ, per germline (reference sequence). The CDR3 is 15 amino acids. DNA for the CDR3: TGTGCCAGCAGCTCCCAAGGGACTAGTAAGGAGACCCAGTACTTC. Protein product: CASSSQGTSKETQYF.

The chain links TRBV7-2 to TRBJ1-1, with 7 bases fitting TRBD1. Germline V gene lookup returns CDR1 SGHTA and CDR2 FQGNSA. J gave up 1 base and V 1 base, and 6 bases lay outside the gene matches. The CDR3 is 16 amino acids. CDR3 in amino acids: CASSLDLGQQNTEAFF. Here the CDR3 DNA reads TGTGCCAGCAGCTTAGACCTGGGACAGCAGAACACTGAAGCTTTCTTT.

The chain links TRBV2 to TRBJ2-7; D uncertain. V was pared by 7 bases and J by 0 bases, with 7 bases between. Germline V gene data show CDR1 as SNHLY and CDR2 as FYNNEI. The CDR3 length is 12 residues. The CDR3: CASKGSSYEQYF. CDR3 nucleotide sequence: TGTGCCAGCAAGGGAAGCTCCTACGAGCAGTACTTC. The full variable domain, rest sourced from reference TRBV2 and TRBJ2-7, is EPEVTQTPSHQVTQMGQEVILRCVPISNHLYFYWYRQILGQKVEFLVSFYNNEISEKSEIFDDQFSVERPDGSNFTLKIRSTKLEDSAMYFCASKGSSYEQYFGPGTRLTVT.

CDR3 bases: TGTGCCAGCAGTGTGACCGCAGGGGCCTACGAGCAGTACTTC. Protein sequence: CASSVTAGAYEQYF. The chain is built from TRBV2 and TRBJ2-7; possibly TRBD1 for D (6 bases). Between the trimmed V and J ends, which lost 4 bases and 2 bases, there was a span of 12 bases. The CDR3 runs 14 residues. Germline CDR1 SNHLY, CDR2 FYNNEI.

The chain has TRBV12-2 and TRBJ2-1; the table's D call TRBD2 went unverified against the DNA. TRBV12-2 is a listed pseudogene. This CDR3 has 16 residues. The CDR3 region is CASRIPSGTSYNEQFF. In nucleotides, the CDR3 is TGTGCAAGTCGCATCCCTAGCGGGACGTCCTACAATGAGCAGTTCTTC.

The chain uses TRBV19 and TRBJ1-5; D not resolved. Deletions cut 2 bases from V and 4 bases from J, with 9 bases between. In germline, CDR1 is LNHDA, CDR2 SQIVND (reference sequence). The CDR3 totals 14 residues. The CDR3, as DNA: TGTGCCAGTAGTATATCCCGACCTAATCAGCCCCAGCATTTT. Its protein product is CASSISRPNQPQHF.

This clone was detected only once. J is TRBJ2-5 and V is TRBV7-2; tentative D call: TRBD1 (7 bases). Trimming left V 7 bases short and J 2 bases short, with 20 bases between. In germline, CDR1 is SGHTA, CDR2 FQGNSA. The CDR3 totals 16 residues. CDR3 nucleotides: TGTGCCAGCAACTGGTATGCGGGGACAGCTCAAGAGACCCAGTACTTC. It translates to CASNWYAGTAQETQYF.

The chain employs TRBV11-3 and TRBJ2-1; D gene uncertain. Germline CDR1 reads SGHNT; CDR2 reads YENEEA. Trimming left V 8 bases short and J 9 bases short, with 20 bases between. The CDR3 extends over 14 amino acids. The DNA of the CDR3 is TGTGCCAGCGGCCCGGGCCCCAAAAATGGTGAGCAGTTCTTC. Amino acid sequence: CASGPGPKNGEQFF.

The rearrangement uses TRBV27 and TRBJ1-5; 11 bases are shared with TRBD1. The J segment lost 2 bases and the V segment lost 5 bases, leaving 2 bases of the junction unmatched. The germline V gene encodes CDR1 MNHEY and CDR2 SMNVEV (reference sequence). The CDR3 spans 15 residues. The DNA for the CDR3 is TGTGCCAGCAGTGGACAGGGGGCTGGCAATCAGCCCCAGCATTTT. Protein sequence: CASSGQGAGNQPQHF.

The chain recombines TRBV18 with TRBJ1-1, with D possibly being TRBD1 (5 bases). The CDR3 consists of 17 residues. Deletions cut 3 bases from V and 0 bases from J, with 17 bases between. CDR1 and CDR2 (germline): KGHSH, LQKENI. CDR3 sequence reads: CASSPGGSPFMNTEAFF. The CDR3 nucleotides read TGTGCCAGCTCACCGGGGGGGTCACCATTTATGAACACTGAAGCTTTCTTT.

The CDR3 DNA is TGCGCCAGCAGCTTAATGGACACAAACAATGAGCAGTTCTTC. Amino acids: CASSLMDTNNEQFF. The chain has TRBV5-1 and TRBJ2-1, with D possibly matching TRBD1 (5 bases). The germline gives CDR1 SGHRS, CDR2 YFSETQ. V lost 2 bases to trimming and J lost 5 bases, with 11 bases between them. The CDR3 runs 14 residues. The full variable domain, its missing parts supplied by reference TRBV5-1 and TRBJ2-1, is KAGVTQTPRYLIKTRGQQVTLSCSPISGHRSVSWYQQTPGQGLQFLFEYFSETQRNKGNFPGRFSGRQFSNSRSEMNVSTLELGDSALYLCASSLMDTNNEQFFGPGTRLTVL.

The rearrangement links TRBV6-5 to TRBJ2-5, with 7 bases identical to TRBD1. TRBJ2-7 explains the end of the DNA better; the J call may be wrong. The CDR3 is 13 amino acids. Germline CDR1 and CDR2: MNHEY and SVGAGI. CDR3 sequence reads: CASSLGQNYEQYF. As DNA, the CDR3 is TGTGCCAGCAGTTTGGGACAGAACTACGAGCAGTACTTC.

This clone appeared once. The chain combines TRBV5-5 with TRBJ2-2; either TRBD1 or TRBD2 may supply D (5 bases each). CDR1 is SGHKS, CDR2 YYEKEE, per germline (reference sequence). The CDR3 length is 14 residues. V was shortened by 5 bases and J by 2 bases, with 10 bases between the two germline ends. The chain's CDR3 is CASSWGFNTGELFF. The CDR3 nucleotides are TGTGCCAGCAGTTGGGGGTTTAACACCGGGGAGCTGTTTTTT.

The J gene is TRBJ2-3, the V gene TRBV27, with TRBD1 matching 9 bases. After removal of 2 bases from V and 3 bases from J, the junction contained 6 bases not matched to a gene. This CDR3 comprises 16 residues. The V gene's germline CDR1 is MNHEY and CDR2 SMNVEV (reference sequence). CDR3 amino acids: CASSLMGQGGTDTQYF. For the CDR3, the DNA is TGTGCCAGCAGTTTAATGGGACAGGGTGGTACAGATACGCAGTATTTT.

The chain links TRBV30 to TRBJ1-1; tentatively, D is TRBD1 (6 bases). Germline V gene lookup returns CDR1 GTSNPN and CDR2 SVGIG (reference sequence). V was trimmed by 0 bases and J by 7 bases, leaving 12 bases between them. There are 13 residues in the CDR3. CDR3 sequence reads: CAWSVDRNLEAFF. DNA of the CDR3: TGTGCCTGGAGTGTTGACAGGAACCTTGAAGCTTTCTTT.

This clone showed up just a few times. The chain couples TRBV2 to TRBJ1-4; TRBD1 agrees at 7 bases. J lost 4 bases, V lost 7 bases, and 6 bases had no gene match. Germline V gene sequence: CDR1 SNHLY, CDR2 FYNNEI. The CDR3 has 14 amino acids. The DNA of the CDR3 is TGTGCCAGCAACAACGACAGGGATAATGAAAAACTGTTTTTT. As protein: CASNNDRDNEKLFF.

CDR3 coding DNA: TGTGCCAGCAGGGTCAGCACCGGGGAGCTGTTTTTT. Encoded protein: CASRVSTGELFF. V usage is TRBV2 and J usage is TRBJ2-2; no clear D. The V end lost 6 bases, the J end lost 4 bases, and 6 bases lay between the germline ends. Looked up from germline, CDR1 is SNHLY and CDR2 is FYNNEI. The CDR3 contains 12 residues.

The chain links TRBV25-1 to TRBJ1-5; no clear D gene. Germline lookup yields CDR1 MGHDK and CDR2 SYGVNS. This CDR3 contains 13 residues. The V gene lost 2 bases and the J gene lost 1 base, with 3 bases spanning the gap. CDR3 residues: CASSEPSNQPQHF. As DNA, the CDR3 is TGTGCCAGCAGTGAACCCAGCAATCAGCCCCAGCATTTT.

The genes are TRBV12-5 and TRBJ1-4, with a tentative D call TRBD1 (5 bases). Trimming stripped 11 bases from V and 2 bases from J, with 15 bases between. Germline V gives CDR1 LGHNT, CDR2 FRNRAP. The CDR3 totals 14 residues. This chain's CDR3 is CALGEQYTNEKLFF. CDR3 sequence (DNA): TGTGCTTTGGGGGAGCAGTACACTAATGAAAAACTGTTTTTT.

Comments on this clone: Other DNA sequences in this sample translate to the same CDR3. V usage is TRBV18 and J usage is TRBJ2-1, with D uncertain. Germline lookup yields CDR1 KGHSH and CDR2 LQKENI. The CDR3 is 12 residues long. The V and J ends lost 1 base and 7 bases respectively, with 5 bases between them. CDR3 protein: CASSPQDNEQFF. CDR3 nucleotides: TGTGCCAGCTCACCACAGGATAATGAGCAGTTCTTC.

A few counts support this clone. This sequence joins TRBV30 and TRBJ2-7; a possible D gene is TRBD2 (5 bases). CDR3 length equals 17 residues. Between the trimmed V and J ends, which lost 2 bases and 6 bases, there was a span of 26 bases. CDR1 is GTSNPN and CDR2 is SVGIG in the germline V gene (reference sequence). CDR3 loop: CAWSKFVSGVPGSEQYF. The CDR3 bases are TGTGCCTGGAGTAAATTTGTCAGCGGCGTCCCGGGTAGCGAGCAGTACTTC. The full variable domain, with the rest looked up from reference TRBV30 and TRBJ2-7, is SQTIHQWPATLVQPVGSPLSLECTVEGTSNPNLYWYRQAAGRGLQLLFYSVGIGQISSEVPQNLSASRPQDRQFILSSKKLLLSDSGFYLCAWSKFVSGVPGSEQYFGPGTRLTVT.

V gene TRBV14 combines with J gene TRBJ2-3; D unclear. The V end was cut by 1 base, the J end by 0 bases, with 17 bases between. Germline assignment: CDR1 SGHDN and CDR2 FVKESK. This CDR3 contains 18 residues. The DNA of the CDR3 is TGTGCCAGCAGCCAAGCTACCCCGGACCAGTCCAGCACAGATACGCAGTATTTT. As protein: CASSQATPDQSSTDTQYF.

The chain carries TRBV5-4 and TRBJ1-1, with D unclear. This CDR3 spans 16 amino acids. Deletions cut 0 bases from V and 4 bases from J, with 16 bases between. From germline, CDR1 is SGHNT and CDR2 YYREEE (reference sequence). In DNA, the CDR3 is TGTGCCAGCAGCTTGGGCAGCCGGAGGTGGGGCACTGAAGCTTTCTTT. It yields the protein CASSLGSRRWGTEAFF.

As concerns this clone: This sample includes further DNA sequences coding for the same CDR3. The chain carries TRBV7-2 and TRBJ2-5; TRBD2 agrees at 8 bases. CDR1 and CDR2 from the germline V gene are SGHTA and FQGNSA. The CDR3 length is 14 residues. The trim removed 1 base at V and 4 bases at J, leaving 2 bases unmatched. The CDR3 loop reads CASSLVGRGETQYF. The CDR3 region has the DNA TGTGCCAGCAGCTTAGTCGGGAGGGGAGAGACCCAGTACTTC.

V gene TRBV7-2 combines with J gene TRBJ2-2; TRBD2 might be the D (5 bases). The CDR3 has 14 residues. V was trimmed by 1 base and J by 7 bases, leaving 10 bases between them. Germline CDR1 and CDR2: SGHTA and FQGNSA. CDR3 in amino acids: CASSLVLRVGELFF. In nucleotides, the CDR3 is TGTGCCAGCAGCTTAGTGTTGCGGGTCGGGGAGCTGTTTTTT.

V is TRBV4-2 and J is TRBJ2-2, with D perhaps given as TRBD1 or TRBD2 (5 bases each). The CDR3 loop spans 15 amino acids. From germline, CDR1 is LGHNA and CDR2 YNFKEQ. V was cut by 4 bases and J by 0 bases, with 9 bases left in between. The CDR3 region is CASSPLGANTGELFF. CDR3 nucleotides: TGTGCCAGCAGCCCCTTGGGGGCGAACACCGGGGAGCTGTTTTTT.